This T cell receptor beta chain was captured in a study of blood T cell repertoires in COVID-19. Trimming took off 4 bases at V and 5 bases at J, with 5 bases between the two ends. The CDR3 is 11 amino acids. CDR1 is LNHDA, CDR2 SQIVND, per germline (reference sequence). Repertoires were generated with immunoSEQ multiplex PCR, while TCRdb's copy carries only in-frame clones and drops some. The sample gives approximately 200,000 clones, 88% of which show up once; roughly 2.5% is in the top ten. The sample taken for sequencing was peripheral blood. This TCR derives from a woman between 55 and 75 years old with acute or convalescent COVID-19. The gene calls are TRBV19 and TRBJ1-1; D unclear. The DNA of the CDR3 is TGTGCCAGTAGTAGAGGGACTGAAGCTTTCTTT. This gives the protein CASSRGTEAFF. Combining the CDR3 with reference TRBV19 and TRBJ1-1 gives the whole variable domain DGGITQSPKYLFRKEGQNVTLSCEQNLNHDAMYWYRQDPGQGLRLIYYSQIVNDFQKGDIAEGYSVSREKKESFPLTVTSAQKNPTAFYLCASSRGTEAFFGQGTRLTVV.